Listed below are T cell receptor beta chains from one sample, sequenced in a study of blood T cell repertoires in COVID-19. Produced via immunoSEQ multiplex PCR; TCRdb's table is partial and in-frame only. There are over 300,000 clones in the sample; 90% occur only once, and about 6.8% lies in the top ten. Sequencing was carried out using peripheral blood. These receptors came from a man younger than 35 with active or convalescent COVID-19. The CDR3 runs from the conserved cysteine through the conserved F or W. D genes are given only for firm matches. Expanded clones get a size class; other rows say once, few or many, or leave the size out.

clone_size | d_call | j_call | v_call | cdr3_nt | cdr3_aa
NA | NA | TRBJ2-3 | TRBV5-1 | TGCGCCAGCAGCCGGACTGATCGTGGTGATACGCAGTATTTT | CASSRTDRGDTQYF
NA | NA | TRBJ1-2 | TRBV5-4 | TGTGCCAGCAGCTCCCAGGGGTCCTATGGCTACACCTTC | CASSSQGSYGYTF
NA | NA | TRBJ1-1 | TRBV30 | TGTGCCGGGCAGGGGAACACTGAAGCTTTCTTT | CAGQGNTEAFF
NA | NA | TRBJ2-7 | TRBV19 | TGTGCCAGTAGTGTTCAGGGGCCCTCCTACGAGCAGTACTTC | CASSVQGPSYEQYF
NA | TRBD2 | TRBJ2-3 | TRBV6-2/TRBV6-3 | TGTGCCAGCAGTGACCGGGGGGTAAATACGCAGTATTTT | CASSDRGVNTQYF
NA | TRBD1 | TRBJ1-6 | TRBV28 | TGTGCCAGCCAATGGGACAGGCGGTTTGGATCACCCCTCCACTTT | CASQWDRRFGSPLHF
NA | NA | TRBJ2-1 | TRBV25-1 | TGTGCCAGCAGTACTCTGATAGTGCAGTTCTTC | CASSTLIVQFF
NA | NA | TRBJ2-5 | TRBV27 | TGTGCCAGCAGTTTGCTGCCACAGAGGGCGGGAGAGACCCAGTACTTC | CASSLLPQRAGETQYF
NA | TRBD1 | TRBJ2-1 | TRBV5-8 | TGTGCCAGCAGCTTGGGATACGGGACAGGGGTGCGAAATGAGCAGTTCTTC | CASSLGYGTGVRNEQFF
once | TRBD1 | TRBJ1-4 | TRBV3-1/TRBV3-2 | TGTGCCAGCAGCCGCCGGGACAGGGGCGAAAAACTGTTTTTT | CASSRRDRGEKLFF
NA | NA | TRBJ2-2 | TRBV9 | TGTGCCAGCAGCGCCTTACTGAGCACCGGGGAGCTGTTTTTT | CASSALLSTGELFF
NA | TRBD1 | TRBJ2-6 | TRBV11-3 | TGTGCCAGCAGCAAGTCCGGGACAGGGGCCGGGGCCAACGTGCTGACTTTC | CASSKSGTGAGANVLTF
few | NA | TRBJ2-2 | TRBV5-6 | TGTGCCAGCAGCCAGGACAGGAACACCGGGGAGCTGTTTTTT | CASSQDRNTGELFF
NA | NA | TRBJ1-1 | TRBV4-1 | TGCGCCAGCAGCCAACGAACAGTTAGGAGGGGCACTGAAGCTTTCTTT | CASSQRTVRRGTEAFF
NA | TRBD2 | TRBJ2-7 | TRBV4-1 | TGCGCCAGCAGCCCCGGGGGGGAGCAGTACTTC | CASSPGGEQYF
NA | NA | TRBJ1-1 | TRBV6-5 | TGTGCCAGCAGTTACTCGACCGGGAGGATGAACACTGAAGCTTTCTTT | CASSYSTGRMNTEAFF
NA | NA | TRBJ1-3 | TRBV6-1 | TGTGCCAGCAGTGAAGCGCTCTCAGGGTGGGGAAACACCATATATTTT | CASSEALSGWGNTIYF
NA | NA | TRBJ2-1 | TRBV7-3 | TGTGCCAGCAGCCCGGTGTGGGGCGATGAGCAGTTCTTC | CASSPVWGDEQFF
NA | NA | TRBJ2-1 | TRBV29-1 | TGCAGCTCCCGAGGCCAGAATAACAATGAGCAGTTCTTC | CSSRGQNNNEQFF